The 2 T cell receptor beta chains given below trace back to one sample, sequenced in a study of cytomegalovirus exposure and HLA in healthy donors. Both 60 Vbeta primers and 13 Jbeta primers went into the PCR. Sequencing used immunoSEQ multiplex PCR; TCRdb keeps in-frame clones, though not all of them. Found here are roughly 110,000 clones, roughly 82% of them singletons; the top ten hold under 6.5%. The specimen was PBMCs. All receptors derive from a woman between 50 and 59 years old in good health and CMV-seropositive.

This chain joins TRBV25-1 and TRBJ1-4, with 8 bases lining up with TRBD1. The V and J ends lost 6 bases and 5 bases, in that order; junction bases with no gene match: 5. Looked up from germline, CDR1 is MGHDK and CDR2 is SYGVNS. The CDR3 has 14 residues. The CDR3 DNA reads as TGTGCCAGCAGACTATCAGGGGGCAATGAAAAACTGTTTTTT. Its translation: CASRLSGGNEKLFF.

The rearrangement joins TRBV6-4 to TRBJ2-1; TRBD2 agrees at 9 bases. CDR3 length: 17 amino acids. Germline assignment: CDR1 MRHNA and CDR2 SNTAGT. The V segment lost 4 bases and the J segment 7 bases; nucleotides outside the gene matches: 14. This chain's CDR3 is CASSAHVGGGANNEQFF. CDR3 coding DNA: TGTGCCAGCAGTGCCCACGTAGGCGGGGGGGCTAATAATGAGCAGTTCTTC.